One sample yielded the 18 T cell receptor beta chains listed below, sequenced in a study of T cells in Graves' hyperthyroidism and ophthalmopathy. TCR beta CDR3 sequences were amplified from RNA transcripts. The primer set for the first-round RT-PCR of the TCR CDR3 was HTBI. TCRdb re-analysed the multiplex PCR reads in MiXCR, keeping a single row per CDR3 protein. The repertoire has roughly 400,000 distinct CDR3 sequences, around 15% of them found once; the top ten carry under 30%. Specimen: blood. These receptors were collected from a man aged 50-59 years with Graves' ophthalmopathy.

The chain has TRBV5-6 and TRBJ1-5, with D unresolved. The V gene's germline CDR1 is SGHDT and CDR2 YYEEEE. This CDR3 comprises 14 residues. The V end was cut by 1 base, the J end by 10 bases, with 15 bases between. The CDR3 loop is CASSLQHVGQPQHF. For the CDR3, the DNA is TGTGCCAGCAGCTTGCAACACGTTGGCCAACCCCAGCATTTT.

The V call is TRBV18, the J call TRBJ1-1; 9 nucleotides agree with TRBD1. Per the germline V gene, CDR1 is KGHSH and CDR2 is LQKENI. V trimming: 7 bases; J trimming: 2 bases; junction bases outside the gene matches: 2. The CDR3 extends over 13 amino acids. CDR3 coding DNA: TGTGCCAGCTTGGGACAGGGCAACACTGAAGCTTTCTTT. Translated, it gives CASLGQGNTEAFF.

This clonotype has a count of ten or more. The chain links TRBV18 to TRBJ2-3, with unresolved D. This CDR3 spans 15 amino acids. Trimming pared 3 bases from V and 2 bases from J, leaving 12 bases between. From germline, CDR1 is KGHSH and CDR2 LQKENI. CDR3 residues: CASSPASVTTDTQYF. CDR3 sequence (DNA): TGTGCCAGCTCACCCGCGAGCGTTACCACAGATACGCAGTATTTT.

This clonotype has only a few counts. The CDR3 loop reads CSGTAGSGSGNTIYF. The CDR3 bases are TGCAGCGGGACTGCGGGCTCGGGCTCTGGAAACACCATATATTTT. The V gene is TRBV29-1, the J gene TRBJ1-3; no clear D gene. V was trimmed by 7 bases and J by 0 bases, leaving 16 bases between them. Germline V CDR1 and CDR2: SQVTM, ANQGSEA. CDR3 length equals 15 residues.

This clonotype has at least ten counts. The chain employs TRBV2 and TRBJ2-1, with 10 bases identical to TRBD2. Germline V gives CDR1 SNHLY, CDR2 FYNNEI. This CDR3 is built from 15 residues. V trimming: 6 bases; J trimming: 4 bases; junction bases outside the gene matches: 6. CDR3 amino acids: CASRPTSGDYNEQFF. In DNA form, the CDR3 reads TGTGCCAGCAGACCCACTAGCGGGGATTACAATGAGCAGTTCTTC. Full variable domain (remainder filled in from reference TRBV2 and TRBJ2-1): EPEVTQTPSHQVTQMGQEVILRCVPISNHLYFYWYRQILGQKVEFLVSFYNNEISEKSEIFDDQFSVERPDGSNFTLKIRSTKLEDSAMYFCASRPTSGDYNEQFFGPGTRLTVL.

This clonotype was detected many times. The genes are TRBV20-1 and TRBJ2-3, with 7 bases matching TRBD2. The V gene end was trimmed by 6 bases and the J gene end by 3 bases; junction bases not matched to a gene: 15. The CDR3 contains 16 residues. Germline V gene data show CDR1 as DFQATT and CDR2 as SNEGSKA (reference sequence). In DNA form, the CDR3 reads TGCAGTGCCGAGGGGAGCGCAATCGGGAGGACAGATACGCAGTATTTT. Translated, it gives CSAEGSAIGRTDTQYF.

This chain uses TRBV19 with TRBJ2-3; the match to TRBD2 covers 8 bases. This CDR3 is built from 17 residues. Unmatched junction bases numbered 8, after V lost 3 bases and J lost 0 bases. Germline values: CDR1 LNHDA, CDR2 SQIVND (reference sequence). The CDR3 here is CASSMRTSGTSTDTQYF. As DNA, the CDR3 is TGTGCCAGTAGTATGAGAACTAGCGGTACTAGCACAGATACGCAGTATTTT.

The rearrangement uses TRBV3-1 and TRBJ2-5; D is possibly TRBD2 (5 bases). Germline V lookup: CDR1 LGHDT, CDR2 YNNKEL (reference sequence). V was pared by 0 bases and J by 5 bases, with 10 bases between. This CDR3 is 14 amino acids long. The CDR3 reads CASSQDLASETQYF. The DNA for the CDR3 is TGTGCCAGCAGCCAAGATCTAGCCTCGGAGACCCAGTACTTC.

The chain carries TRBV24-1 and TRBJ1-5; 8 bases map to TRBD1. The V gene's germline CDR1 is KGHDR and CDR2 SFDVKD. V lost 4 bases and J lost 5; bases outside the gene matches: 12. This CDR3 region has 17 residues. This chain's CDR3 is CATSDPSPDRGHQPQHF. The CDR3 DNA follows: TGTGCCACCAGTGACCCTTCCCCCGACAGGGGCCATCAGCCCCAGCATTTT.

This clonotype has a count of ten or more. J is TRBJ1-1 and V is TRBV2; D uncertain. The CDR3 contains 13 residues. Germline lookup yields CDR1 SNHLY and CDR2 FYNNEI. V was cut by 4 bases and J by 0 bases, with 6 bases left in between. The CDR3 DNA is TGTGCCAGCAGTGCCGAACTGAACACTGAAGCTTTCTTT. This codes for CASSAELNTEAFF.

The chain recombines TRBV9 with TRBJ1-1, with TRBD1 as a possible D gene (5 bases). This CDR3 is built from 13 residues. V lost 0 bases and J lost 10, with 13 bases in between. Looked up from germline, CDR1 is SGDLS and CDR2 is YYNGEE. CDR3 protein: CASSVGTGLPAFF. The CDR3 DNA sequence: TGTGCCAGCAGCGTAGGAACGGGACTCCCAGCTTTCTTT.

The rearrangement uses TRBV5-8 and TRBJ2-1; weak D call: TRBD1 (5 bases). CDR1 and CDR2 from the germline V gene are SGHTS and YDEGEE. The CDR3 contains 17 residues. Trimming took 0 bases from V and 0 from J, leaving 13 bases between them. The CDR3 nucleotides are TGTGCCAGCAGCTTGGTCCCGCGGACAAGCTCCTACAATGAGCAGTTCTTC. This encodes CASSLVPRTSSYNEQFF.

The chain links TRBV20-1 to TRBJ2-7; 10 positions agree with TRBD2. The CDR3 runs to 15 residues. Germline values: CDR1 DFQATT, CDR2 SNEGSKA (reference sequence). Trimming cost V 4 bases and J 2 bases; bases outside gene matches: 8. CDR3 DNA sequence: TGCAGTGCTACCACGACTAGCGGGCAAGCCTACGAGCAGTACTTC. It is translated as CSATTTSGQAYEQYF.

About this clonotype: A read error is possible here, since a much larger clone lies one base away. The CDR3 reads CASSLSSSGTDRQYF. CDR3 in DNA: TGTGCCAGCAGCCTCTCTAGCTCCGGGACAGATAGGCAGTATTTT. The genes are TRBV13 and TRBJ2-3; TRBD1 matches 7 bases. In germline, CDR1 is PRHDT, CDR2 FYEKMQ (reference sequence). This CDR3 has 15 residues.

This clonotype has a count of ten or more. The chain uses TRBV18 and TRBJ2-7; 11 nucleotides align to TRBD2. The CDR3 length is 14 residues. V lost 5 bases and J lost 2; bases outside the gene matches: 2. Germline loops: CDR1 KGHSH, CDR2 LQKENI. The chain's CDR3 is CASSKTSGTYEQYF. The CDR3 bases are TGTGCCAGCTCAAAGACTAGCGGGACCTACGAGCAGTACTTC.

The chain links TRBV29-1 to TRBJ2-5; D might be TRBD1 (6 bases). Trimming removed 4 bases from V and 5 bases from J, with 17 bases in between. This CDR3 is 14 amino acids long. Germline V gene data show CDR1 as SQVTM and CDR2 as ANQGSEA. The CDR3 loop is CSVVHRGSGETQYF. CDR3 coding DNA: TGCAGCGTTGTTCATAGGGGGAGCGGCGAGACCCAGTACTTC.

This clonotype has only a few counts. This sequence joins TRBV5-6 and TRBJ2-7; D unclear. The CDR3 spans 14 residues. V was cut by 1 base and J by 6 bases, with 14 bases left in between. Germline V lookup: CDR1 SGHDT, CDR2 YYEEEE. CDR3 in DNA: TGTGCCAGCAGCTTGTCACGTGCTTACTCCGAGCAGTACTTC. This sequence encodes CASSLSRAYSEQYF.

This clonotype was counted between two and nine times. The V and J genes are TRBV6-1 and TRBJ2-7, with 11 bases aligning to TRBD2. CDR1 is MNHNS, CDR2 SASEGT, per germline. The V gene end was trimmed by 6 bases and the J gene end by 3 bases; junction bases not matched to a gene: 10. The CDR3 runs to 16 residues. CDR3 in amino acids: CASRGTSGVDFYEQYF. The CDR3 coding sequence is TGTGCCAGCAGGGGGACTAGCGGCGTGGATTTCTACGAGCAGTACTTC.